A selection of T cell receptor beta chains follows, all from one sample in a study of blood T cell repertoires in COVID-19. Assay used: immunoSEQ multiplex PCR; TCRdb lists only in-frame clones, some missing. Among 320,000 or so clones listed, approximately 88% were seen once. Sequenced input: PBMCs or T cells enriched from blood (not recorded which). These receptors all come from a man younger than 45 who had recovered from COVID-19. CDR3s include the opening cysteine and the closing phenylalanine or tryptophan. The D gene is left open where the match is weak. Clone size is shown for a subset of rows, as once, few, many or a class of expanded clone.

cdr3_nt cdr3_aa v_call clone_size d_call j_call
TGTGCCAGCAGTCTAAAACTCGAAATGAACACTGAAGCTTTCTTT CASSLKLEMNTEAFF TRBV28 - - TRBJ1-1
TGTGCCAGCAGGGAGGGTGCCTACGAGCAGTACTTC CASREGAYEQYF TRBV2 - - TRBJ2-7
TGCGCCAGCAGCGGGACACTAGCCAAAAACATTCAGTACTTC CASSGTLAKNIQYF TRBV5-1 - - TRBJ2-4
TGTGCCAGCAGCGTAAGCGGGGGGGCCGACGAGCAGTACTTC CASSVSGGADEQYF TRBV7-9 few TRBD2 TRBJ2-7
TGCGCCAGCAGCCAAGATCTGGGGCAGGAGAAAGAGACCCAGTACTTC CASSQDLGQEKETQYF TRBV4-1 - - TRBJ2-5
TGTGCCAGCAGCATGAAACAGGGGATCACATATACGCAGTATTTT CASSMKQGITYTQYF TRBV5-6 - TRBD1 TRBJ2-3
TGCGCCAGCAGCCAAGATGAGGCTTGGCAGGGAAATGAGCAGTTCTTC CASSQDEAWQGNEQFF TRBV4-1 - - TRBJ2-1
TGTGCCAGCAGTGGGACTTTGAAAGAGACCCAGTACTTC CASSGTLKETQYF TRBV12-3/TRBV12-4 - - TRBJ2-5
TGTGCCACCAGCAGCGGACAGGGGGCGACTGAAAAACTGTTTTTT CATSSGQGATEKLFF TRBV15 few TRBD1 TRBJ1-4
TGTGCCGTCGCGCGGGGCGGTGAGCAGTTCTTC CAVARGGEQFF TRBV2 - - TRBJ2-1
TGTGCCAGTAGTATTCAGGGGACGGGCACTGAAGCTTTCTTT CASSIQGTGTEAFF TRBV19 - - TRBJ1-1
TGTGCCAGCAGTTCATCCACAGGGACGGGTCAGCCCCAGCATTTT CASSSSTGTGQPQHF TRBV7-8 - - TRBJ1-5
TGTGCCACCAGTGAACCCGGACTAGCGGGGGATAGGGAGACCCAGTACTTC CATSEPGLAGDRETQYF TRBV24-1 - TRBD2 TRBJ2-5
TGTGCCAGTAGAGCGGGTAGGGACGGGTTACAGCCCCAGCATTTT CASRAGRDGLQPQHF TRBV19 - - TRBJ1-5
TGTGCCAGTAGTCCGAGACAGGGGAAGAAGATCCATGGCTACACCTTC CASSPRQGKKIHGYTF TRBV19 - TRBD1 TRBJ1-2
TGTGCCAGCAGTGAGTCGGGTTACGAGCAGTACTTC CASSESGYEQYF TRBV6-1 - - TRBJ2-7
TGTGCCAGCTCACCGCTCGGGACCCAGTACTTC CASSPLGTQYF TRBV18 - - TRBJ2-5
TGCAGCGTTGAAGCGCGAGAGGGAAACACCATATATTTT CSVEAREGNTIYF TRBV29-1 once - TRBJ1-3
TGTGCCAGCAGCTGGGGACAGGGTGGCAATCAGCCCCAGCATTTT CASSWGQGGNQPQHF TRBV7-2 - TRBD1 TRBJ1-5
TGTGCCAGTAGCCCAATGGGGTTAGCGGGGCGGACCGGGGAGCTGTTTTTT CASSPMGLAGRTGELFF TRBV19 - TRBD2 TRBJ2-2
TGTGCCAGCAGATACGGGGGACAGTATAACTATGGCTACACCTTC CASRYGGQYNYGYTF TRBV6-5 - TRBD1 TRBJ1-2
TGTGCCAGCAGTTTGGGACAGGGGACCTACGAGCAGTACTTC CASSLGQGTYEQYF TRBV27 - TRBD1 TRBJ2-7
TGTGCCAGCTCACGGGCGGGGGAAGTAGCCAAAAACATTCAGTACTTC CASSRAGEVAKNIQYF TRBV18 - TRBD2 TRBJ2-4
TGTGCCAGTACCGCAACCCGCGGGACCCAGTACTTC CASTATRGTQYF TRBV19 - - TRBJ2-5
TGTGCCAGCAGCTTGGGAACAGGGGGCACTAATGAAAAACTGTTTTTT CASSLGTGGTNEKLFF TRBV7-9 - TRBD1 TRBJ1-4
TGTGCCAGCAACCCCGGGGACTTTCAAGAGACCCAGTACTTC CASNPGDFQETQYF TRBV6-5 - - TRBJ2-5
TGTGCCAGCAGTTCCTCGGGAGGGGCCCTGACGAAACTGTTTTTT CASSSSGGALTKLFF TRBV28 - - TRBJ1-4
TGTGCCAGCAGCTTAGAAGCAACAGGGACCGGAAACACCATATATTTT CASSLEATGTGNTIYF TRBV7-9 once - TRBJ1-3